Listed below are T cell receptor beta chains from one sample, sequenced in a study of cytomegalovirus exposure and HLA in healthy donors. Assay used: immunoSEQ multiplex PCR; TCRdb lists only in-frame clones, some missing. The sample shows approximately 190,000 clones, 75% to 85% of them seen only once. The specimen was PBMCs. These receptors were collected from a woman aged 18-30 years in good health and CMV-seronegative. The conserved cysteine and the conserved F or W are not part of the CDR3 here.

CDR3aa	v_gene
ASKLGEGFETQY	TRBV27
SVEDRLAGFTDTQY	TRBV29-1
ASSTTGAYEQY	TRBV19
ASSPPSLRGNTGELF	TRBV18
AISPLAGGRSTQY	TRBV10-3
ASSLSDGTSTYEQY	TRBV27
ASNRQGAQGNGYT	TRBV28
ASRWTSNTEAF	TRBV14
ASGRPDPGSSGEQY	TRBV5-1
ASSLGLAGAEQY	TRBV27
ASSSYTGSGYT	TRBV5-5
ASRAGEGYNEQF	TRBV19
ASSEVEGAFNQPQH	TRBV6-1
ASRGEGANSPLH	TRBV25-1
AITGGNNEQF	TRBV7-9
ASSLAGAAWGSNQPQH	TRBV7-2
ASSPGTEYGYT	TRBV6-6
ASSFTGNNQPQH	TRBV5-1
ASSPHLTGELF	TRBV5-1
ASSPTAYGYT	TRBV28